These 9 T cell receptor beta chains share one sample of origin, sequenced in a study of monozygotic twins with inflammatory bowel disease. From the 5' RACE reads, TCRdb lists one entry per CDR3 protein and no DNA. The listing records approximately 400,000 distinct CDR3 sequences. The source material was blood. All receptors come from a human donor with ulcerative colitis or Crohn's disease, or a healthy co-twin of an affected twin (not recorded which).

This chain links TRBV10-3 with TRBJ2-3; TCRdb calls TRBD2, which cannot be checked without DNA. The CDR3 extends over 14 amino acids. Germline assignment: CDR1 ENHRY and CDR2 SYGVKD. CDR3 protein: CAIGPGLSTDTQYF.

This chain uses TRBV5-1 with TRBJ1-1. Germline CDR1 is SGHRS and CDR2 is YFSETQ. The CDR3 loop spans 14 amino acids. CDR3 region: CASSLAGADTEAFF.

The J gene is TRBJ2-3, the V gene TRBV4-3; TCRdb's D call, TRBD2, is unchecked because there is no DNA. The length of the CDR3 is 14 residues. CDR1 and CDR2 from the germline V gene are LGHNA and YSLEER. The CDR3 here is CASSQGVVPDTQYF.

This CDR3 is CASSLGRPSYEQYF. This chain uses TRBV7-6 with TRBJ2-7; TCRdb names TRBD2, which stays unverified in the absence of DNA. The length of the CDR3 is 14 residues. The germline V gene has CDR1 SGHVS and CDR2 FNYEAQ.

The chain carries TRBV5-1 and TRBJ2-7; TCRdb gives TRBD2 as the D gene, but with no DNA this cannot be confirmed. This CDR3 is 18 amino acids long. Germline V gene data show CDR1 as SGHRS and CDR2 as YFSETQ. The CDR3 reads CASSWPPYPAGNYYEQYF. Based on the CDR3 plus reference TRBV5-1 and TRBJ2-7, the full variable domain is KAGVTQTPRYLIKTRGQQVTLSCSPISGHRSVSWYQQTPGQGLQFLFEYFSETQRNKGNFPGRFSGRQFSNSRSEMNVSTLELGDSALYLCASSWPPYPAGNYYEQYFGPGTRLTVT.

CDR3 amino acids: CASSYMSTGRTEETQYF. The chain carries TRBV6-5 and TRBJ2-5; TCRdb's D call, TRBD2, is unchecked because there is no DNA. The germline CDR1 and CDR2 sequences are MNHEY and SVGAGI. CDR3 length: 17 residues.

The genes are TRBV7-9 and TRBJ2-7; with no DNA, the TCRdb D assignment of TRBD1 cannot be verified. Germline CDR1 reads SEHNR; CDR2 reads FQNEAQ (reference sequence). The CDR3 has 16 amino acids. The CDR3 loop reads CASSIRQGISSYEQYF.

The chain uses TRBV7-2 and TRBJ2-7. This CDR3 has 14 amino acids. Germline assignment: CDR1 SGHTA and CDR2 FQGNSA. CDR3 loop: CASTSFPSSYEQYF. Together with reference TRBV7-2 and TRBJ2-7, the CDR3 gives the full variable domain: GAGVSQSPSNKVTEKGKDVELRCDPISGHTALYWYRQSLGQGLEFLIYFQGNSAPDKSGLPSDRFSAERTGGSVSTLTIQRTQQEDSAVYLCASTSFPSSYEQYFGPGTRLTVT.

This chain links TRBV5-1 with TRBJ2-5; as DNA is missing, the TRBD1 call by TCRdb cannot be tested. The CDR3 loop spans 14 amino acids. The germline gives CDR1 SGHRS, CDR2 YFSETQ. CDR3 sequence: CASSLAVRGETQYF.